This T cell receptor (beta chain) stems from a study of blood T cell repertoires in COVID-19. Clones were read by immunoSEQ multiplex PCR, and TCRdb kept only the in-frame ones, dropping some. The table includes 300,000 to 350,000 clones, over 75% detected once. The CDR3 consists of 16 residues. The J segment lost 0 bases and the V segment lost 5 bases, leaving 7 bases of the junction unmatched. Germline V gives CDR1 MNHEY, CDR2 SVGEGT. The sample was PBMCs or T cells enriched from blood (not recorded which). This clonotype was sampled from a man younger than 45 who had recovered from COVID-19. The chain recombines TRBV6-2 or TRBV6-3 with TRBJ1-5; 7 bases fit TRBD1. The DNA for the CDR3 is TGTGCCAGCAGTCCACAACAGGGGTATAGCAATCAGCCCCAGCATTTT. As protein: CASSPQQGYSNQPQHF.